This T cell receptor beta chain was captured in a study of tumor and adjacent non-tumor tissue in lung cancer. The study, taken as a whole, reports: In normal lung, the top 100 clones were significantly more dominant than in tumor. Patients with more diverse tumor TCRs had worse survival.

This sample's RNA came from whole unsorted tissue. A word on this clonotype: Its antigen is not known. The junction shows a germline mismatch at one end, possibly a read error.

The CDR3 length is 17 residues. Three rounds of nested PCR, following a modified ARM-PCR protocol, produced the TCRbeta library. TCRdb reprocessed the multiplex PCR reads via MiXCR and lists one record per CDR3 protein. This table has about 70,000 distinct CDR3 sequences, around 73% appearing once. The source material was lung tumor tissue. The clonotype was recovered from a man aged 55-75 years with non-small cell lung cancer. The rearrangement uses TRBV12-3 or TRBV12-4 and TRBJ2-2; no firm D call. CDR3 nucleotides: TGTGCCAGCAGCTTTGAGACATCCCTGGCGAAAACCGGGGAGCTGTTTTTT. Its translation is CASSFETSLAKTGELFF.